This TCR beta chain was documented in a study of memory CD4+ T cells and cytomegalovirus serostatus. Study at large: Donors were healthy Belgian adults, several CMV seropositive and fewer than 30 seronegative.

This clone was picked up one time. The target antigen is unknown. Overall study results and limits: Of 150 to 200 reported CMV TCRbeta sequences, about 67 were found in memory CD4+ repertoires. Suggested: most of the CMV-linked TCR signature lies in CD4+ memory cells.

This CDR3 is built from 14 residues. Germline V gene data show CDR1 as SGHRS and CDR2 as YFSETQ. V lost 4 bases, J lost 0 bases, and 10 bases lay in between. Single viable CD3+CD4+CD8-CD45RO+ cells were sorted as the memory CD4+ T cells. CD4+ T cells were isolated by positive magnetic selection. TCRdb's table, derived via immunoSEQ multiplex PCR, lists solely in-frame clones and lacks some. This table holds around 53,000 clones, around four fifths found once. The sequenced material came from memory CD4+ T cells from blood. The chain uses TRBV5-1 and TRBJ1-2; D unclear. This receptor was taken from an adult in good health and CMV-seropositive. CDR3 sequence reads: CASSPVPSNYGYTF. Here the CDR3 DNA reads TGCGCCAGCAGCCCGGTTCCTTCTAACTATGGCTACACCTTC.